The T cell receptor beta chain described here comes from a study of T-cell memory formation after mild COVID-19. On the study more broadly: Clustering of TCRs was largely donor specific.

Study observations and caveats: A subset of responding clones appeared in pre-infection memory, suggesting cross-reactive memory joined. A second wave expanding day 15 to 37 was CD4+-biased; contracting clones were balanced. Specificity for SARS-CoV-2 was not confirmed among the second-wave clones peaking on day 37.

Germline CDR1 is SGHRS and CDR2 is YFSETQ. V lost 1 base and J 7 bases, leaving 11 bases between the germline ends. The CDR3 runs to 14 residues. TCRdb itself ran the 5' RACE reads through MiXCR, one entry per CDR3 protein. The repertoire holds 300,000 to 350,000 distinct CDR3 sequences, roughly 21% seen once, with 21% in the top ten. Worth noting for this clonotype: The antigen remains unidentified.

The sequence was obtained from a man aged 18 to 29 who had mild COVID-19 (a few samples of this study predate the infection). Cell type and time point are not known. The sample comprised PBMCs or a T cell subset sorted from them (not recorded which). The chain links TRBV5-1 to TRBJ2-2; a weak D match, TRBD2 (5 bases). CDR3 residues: CASSLWRRGGELFF. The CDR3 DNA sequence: TGCGCCAGCAGCTTGTGGAGGCGAGGCGGGGAGCTGTTTTTT.